This record looks at one TCR beta chain sequence and its context. No antigen is known for it. This sample was taken from a study of CD8+CD57+ T cells in acquired aplastic anemia. Study overall: Each DNA sample taken from sorted CD4+ and CD8+ cells came to 3.2 ug on average. Findings of the study overall: In CD8+ cells, Simpson's diversity showed no significant difference between patients and controls.

Genomic DNA templated the TCR beta VDJ and CDR3 profiling. Via MiXCR, TCRdb re-called the reads, giving one row per CDR3 protein. Of some 190,000 distinct CDR3 sequences listed, 45% to 50% are singletons. Deletions cut 0 bases from V and 2 bases from J, with 9 bases between. The CDR3 runs to 15 residues. Germline assignment: CDR1 LNHNV and CDR2 YYDKDF (reference sequence). V usage is TRBV15 and J usage is TRBJ2-3; D gene ambiguous. This TCR came from a human donor in good health. Sequences were obtained from sorted CD4+, CD8+, or CD8+CD57+ T cells (not recorded which) from PBMCs. The CDR3: CATSRDSASTDTQYF. The CDR3 region has the DNA TGTGCCACCAGCAGAGATTCCGCCTCCACAGATACGCAGTATTTT.